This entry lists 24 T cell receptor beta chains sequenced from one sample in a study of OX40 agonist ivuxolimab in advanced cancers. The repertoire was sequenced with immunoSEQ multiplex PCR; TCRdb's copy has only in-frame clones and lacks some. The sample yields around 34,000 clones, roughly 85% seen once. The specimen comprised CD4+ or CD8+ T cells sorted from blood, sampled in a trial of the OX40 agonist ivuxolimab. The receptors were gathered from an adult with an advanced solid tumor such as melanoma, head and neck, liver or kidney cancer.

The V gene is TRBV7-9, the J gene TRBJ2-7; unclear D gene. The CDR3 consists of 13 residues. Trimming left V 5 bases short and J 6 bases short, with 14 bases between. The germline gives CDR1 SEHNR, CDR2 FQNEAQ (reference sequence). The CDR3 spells CASSPTAGTEQYF. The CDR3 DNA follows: TGTGCCAGCAGCCCAACAGCAGGCACCGAGCAGTACTTC.

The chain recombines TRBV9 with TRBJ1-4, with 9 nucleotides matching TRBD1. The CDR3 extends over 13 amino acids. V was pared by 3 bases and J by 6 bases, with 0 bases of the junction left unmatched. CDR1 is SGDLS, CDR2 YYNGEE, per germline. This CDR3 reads CASSGTGDEKLFF. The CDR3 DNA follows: TGTGCCAGCAGCGGGACAGGGGATGAAAAACTGTTTTTT.

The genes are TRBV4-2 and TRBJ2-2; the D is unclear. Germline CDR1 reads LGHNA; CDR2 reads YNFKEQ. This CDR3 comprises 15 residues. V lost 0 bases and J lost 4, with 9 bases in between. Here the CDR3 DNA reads TGTGCCAGCAGCCAAGATGCTCTCGCCACCGGGGAGCTGTTTTTT. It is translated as CASSQDALATGELFF.

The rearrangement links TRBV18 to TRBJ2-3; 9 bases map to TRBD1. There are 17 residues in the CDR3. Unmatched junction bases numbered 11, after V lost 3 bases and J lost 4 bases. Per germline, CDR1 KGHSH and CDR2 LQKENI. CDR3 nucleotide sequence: TGTGCCAGCTCACCTTTCCCCGGGACAGGGCGCGCAGATACGCAGTATTTT. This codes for CASSPFPGTGRADTQYF.

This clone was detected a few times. The CDR3 DNA sequence: TGTGCCAGCAGTTTGACCCTTAATATCGACGATGAGCAGTTCTTC. Translating gives CASSLTLNIDDEQFF. This chain connects TRBV7-9 to TRBJ2-1; D ambiguous. The CDR3 spans 15 residues. CDR1 is SEHNR and CDR2 is FQNEAQ in the germline V gene (reference sequence). Trimming stripped 6 bases from V and 8 bases from J, with 20 bases between.

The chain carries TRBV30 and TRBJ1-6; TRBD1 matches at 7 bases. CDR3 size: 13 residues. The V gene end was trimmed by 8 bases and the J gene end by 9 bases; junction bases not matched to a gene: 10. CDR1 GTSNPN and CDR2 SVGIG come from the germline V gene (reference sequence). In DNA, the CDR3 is TGTGCCCTCTCCGGACAGGAGTTTTCACCCCTCCACTTT. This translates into CALSGQEFSPLHF.

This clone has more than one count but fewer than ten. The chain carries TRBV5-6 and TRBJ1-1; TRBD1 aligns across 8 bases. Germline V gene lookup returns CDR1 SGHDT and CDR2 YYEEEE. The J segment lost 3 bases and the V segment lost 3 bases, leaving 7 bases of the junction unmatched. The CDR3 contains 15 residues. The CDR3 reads CASSSGTGVDTEAFF. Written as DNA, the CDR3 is TGTGCCAGCAGCTCTGGGACAGGTGTAGACACTGAAGCTTTCTTT.

This CDR3 reads CASSLGSDFYNEQFF. CDR3 bases: TGTGCCAGCAGCTTAGGATCAGATTTCTACAATGAGCAGTTCTTC. V usage is TRBV11-3 and J usage is TRBJ2-1; D gene uncertain. The germline V and J ends were trimmed by 1 base and 3 bases, with 10 bases remaining between them. This CDR3 region has 15 residues. Germline CDR1 SGHNT, CDR2 YENEEA.

For the CDR3, the DNA is TGTGCCAGTAGTTGGCGTAATAGTGGGCTCCTCGAGCAGTACTTC. This codes for CASSWRNSGLLEQYF. The genes are TRBV19 and TRBJ2-7; D call uncertain. With 5 bases removed from V and 6 bases from J, the gap between germline ends came to 20 bases. The germline gives CDR1 LNHDA, CDR2 SQIVND (reference sequence). The CDR3 is 15 amino acids.

CDR3 coding DNA: TGTGCCAGCAGCGTTTGGGGGGGCGAGGGAAACGAGCAGTACTTC. This translates into CASSVWGGEGNEQYF. V is TRBV9 and J is TRBJ2-7, with D perhaps matching TRBD2 (7 bases). V was pared by 2 bases and J by 5 bases, with 17 bases between. Germline lookup yields CDR1 SGDLS and CDR2 YYNGEE. CDR3 length equals 15 residues. The full variable domain, completed using reference TRBV9 and TRBJ2-7, is DSGVTQTPKHLITATGQRVTLRCSPRSGDLSVYWYQQSLDQGLQFLIQYYNGEERAKGNILERFSAQQFPDLHSELNLSSLELGDSALYFCASSVWGGEGNEQYFGPGTRLTVT.

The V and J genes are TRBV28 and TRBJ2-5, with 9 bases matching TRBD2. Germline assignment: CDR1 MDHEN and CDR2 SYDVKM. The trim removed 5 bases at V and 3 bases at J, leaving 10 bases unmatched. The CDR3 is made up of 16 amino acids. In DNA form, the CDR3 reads TGTGCCAGCAGTCCAGGCCTAGCGGGGATTGAAGAGACCCAGTACTTC. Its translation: CASSPGLAGIEETQYF.

The DNA of the CDR3 is TGTGCCAGCAGCTTCGCGGGGGGACCCTACGAGCAGTACTTC. It codes for CASSFAGGPYEQYF. V usage is TRBV7-3 and J usage is TRBJ2-7; 8 nucleotides match TRBD2. J lost 2 bases, V lost 3 bases, and 3 bases had no gene match. The CDR3 is 14 residues long. Germline assignment: CDR1 SGHTA and CDR2 FQGTGA.

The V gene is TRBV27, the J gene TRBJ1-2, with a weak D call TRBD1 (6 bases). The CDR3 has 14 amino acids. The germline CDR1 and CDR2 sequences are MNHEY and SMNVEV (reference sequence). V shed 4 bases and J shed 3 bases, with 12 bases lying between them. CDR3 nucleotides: TGTGCCAGCAGTTACGGGGGGCCTCACTATGGCTACACCTTC. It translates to CASSYGGPHYGYTF.

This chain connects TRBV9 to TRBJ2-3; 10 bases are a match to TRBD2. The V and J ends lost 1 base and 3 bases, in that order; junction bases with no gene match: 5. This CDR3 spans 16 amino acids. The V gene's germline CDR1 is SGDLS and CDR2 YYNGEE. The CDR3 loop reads CASSVSSGGVTDTQYF. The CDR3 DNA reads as TGTGCCAGCAGCGTATCGAGCGGGGGGGTAACAGATACGCAGTATTTT.

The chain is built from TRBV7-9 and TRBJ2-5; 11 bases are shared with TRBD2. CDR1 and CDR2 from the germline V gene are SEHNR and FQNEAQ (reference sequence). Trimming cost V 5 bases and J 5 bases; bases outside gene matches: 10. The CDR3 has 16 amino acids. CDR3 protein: CASSPPSGGPWETQYF. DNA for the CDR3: TGTGCCAGCAGCCCGCCTAGCGGGGGGCCCTGGGAGACCCAGTACTTC.

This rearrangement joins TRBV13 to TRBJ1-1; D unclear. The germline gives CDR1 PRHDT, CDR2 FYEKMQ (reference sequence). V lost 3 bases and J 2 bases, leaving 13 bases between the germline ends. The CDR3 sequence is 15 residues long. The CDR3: CASSFGGAPNTEAFF. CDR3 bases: TGTGCCAGCAGCTTCGGCGGAGCCCCTAACACTGAAGCTTTCTTT.

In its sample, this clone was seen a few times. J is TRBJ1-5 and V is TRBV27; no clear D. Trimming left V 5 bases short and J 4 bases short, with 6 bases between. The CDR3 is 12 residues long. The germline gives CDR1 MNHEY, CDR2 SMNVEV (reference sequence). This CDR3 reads CASSPLNQPQHF. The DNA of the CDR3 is TGTGCCAGCAGTCCATTAAATCAGCCCCAGCATTTT.

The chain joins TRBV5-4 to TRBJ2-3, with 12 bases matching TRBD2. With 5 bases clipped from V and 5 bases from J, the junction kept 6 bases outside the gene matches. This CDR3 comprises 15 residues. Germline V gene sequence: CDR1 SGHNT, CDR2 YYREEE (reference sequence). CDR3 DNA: TGTGCCAGCAGACCTACTAGCGGGAGGCAAGATACGCAGTATTTT. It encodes CASRPTSGRQDTQYF.

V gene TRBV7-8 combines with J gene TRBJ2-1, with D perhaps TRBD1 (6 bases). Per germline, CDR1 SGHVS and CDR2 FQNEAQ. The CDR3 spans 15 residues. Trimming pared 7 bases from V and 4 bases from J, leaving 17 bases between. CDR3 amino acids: CASNPSRGRYNEQFF. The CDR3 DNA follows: TGTGCCAGCAACCCCTCCAGGGGTAGGTACAATGAGCAGTTCTTC.

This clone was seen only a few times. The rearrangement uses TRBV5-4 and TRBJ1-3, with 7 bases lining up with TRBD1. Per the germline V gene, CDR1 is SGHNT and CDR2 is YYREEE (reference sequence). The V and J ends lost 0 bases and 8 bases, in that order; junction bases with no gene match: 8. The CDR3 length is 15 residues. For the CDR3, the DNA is TGTGCCAGCAGCTTGGGGCCAGGGGGTCTGGACACCATATATTTT. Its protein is CASSLGPGGLDTIYF.

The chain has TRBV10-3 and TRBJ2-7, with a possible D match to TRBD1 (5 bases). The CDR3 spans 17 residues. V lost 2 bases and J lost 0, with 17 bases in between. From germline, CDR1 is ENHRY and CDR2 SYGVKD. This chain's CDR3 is CAISEGVGRESSYEQYF. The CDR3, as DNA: TGTGCCATCAGTGAGGGCGTAGGCAGGGAAAGCTCCTACGAGCAGTACTTC.

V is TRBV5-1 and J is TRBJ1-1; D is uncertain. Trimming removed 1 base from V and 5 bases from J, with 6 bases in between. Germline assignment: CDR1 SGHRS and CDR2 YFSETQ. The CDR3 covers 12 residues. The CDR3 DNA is TGCGCCAGCAGCTTGACCGGGACTGAAGCTTTCTTT. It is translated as CASSLTGTEAFF.

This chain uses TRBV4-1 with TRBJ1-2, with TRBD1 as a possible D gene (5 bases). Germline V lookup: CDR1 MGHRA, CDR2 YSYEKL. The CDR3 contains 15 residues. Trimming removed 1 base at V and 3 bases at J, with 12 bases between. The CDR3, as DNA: TGCGCCAGCAGCCAAGGGGACGGAGGGGACTATGGCTACACCTTC. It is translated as CASSQGDGGDYGYTF.

This chain's CDR3 is CSVPKTGGTEAFF. The CDR3 DNA sequence: TGCAGCGTTCCTAAAACAGGGGGCACTGAAGCTTTCTTT. The rearrangement joins TRBV29-1 to TRBJ1-1, with 8 bases fitting TRBD1. The V gene's germline CDR1 is SQVTM and CDR2 ANQGSEA. V gave up 5 bases and J gave up 4 bases; unmatched junction bases: 6. CDR3 length equals 13 residues.